This T cell receptor beta chain was identified in a study of T-cell memory formation after mild COVID-19. Findings and limits, study-wide: There was a balanced CD4/CD8 profile in clones contracting day 15 to 85, and later expanders leaned CD4+.

This CDR3 is built from 15 residues. Germline V lookup: CDR1 SGHRS, CDR2 YFSETQ. Trimming removed 0 bases at V and 3 bases at J, with 12 bases between. Worth noting for this clonotype: Its antigen is currently unknown.

TCRdb itself ran the 5' RACE reads through MiXCR, one entry per CDR3 protein. This sample has around 300,000 distinct CDR3 sequences, with over 10% found just once. Sequencing used PBMCs or a T cell subset sorted from them (not recorded which). This sequence originates from a man aged 18-30 years who had mild COVID-19 (a few samples of this study predate the infection). Cell type and time point are not known. The chain couples TRBV5-1 to TRBJ1-1; tentatively, D is TRBD1 (5 bases). As DNA, the CDR3 is TGCGCCAGCAGCTTGGTTTCAGGGACCGACACTGAAGCTTTCTTT. This gives the protein CASSLVSGTDTEAFF.